Listed below are T cell receptor beta chains from one sample, sequenced in a study of blood T cells in healthy people across ages. From the 5' RACE reads, TCRdb called clonotypes with MiXCR, one entry per CDR3 protein. This sample yields about 670,000 distinct CDR3 sequences, of which over 40% are seen a single time; 25% to 35% belongs to the top ten. Input material: blood. The receptor source for this set is a man aged 80 or over in good health. Both conserved end residues are part of each CDR3. D genes are given only for firm matches. Some rows mark clone size as missing; the rest say once, few, many or name a class of expanded clone.

d_call | j_call | clone_size | v_call | cdr3_nt | cdr3_aa
TRBD2 | TRBJ2-7 | once | TRBV3-1 | TGTGCCAGCAGCCTCCGACTAGCGGGAGGAGGGTACAATGAGCAGTACTTC | CASSLRLAGGGYNEQYF
TRBD2 | TRBJ2-5 | NA | TRBV5-1 | TGCGCCAGCAGCTTGGCCGGGGCTAGCGGGAGCTCAGAGACCCAGTACTTC | CASSLAGASGSSETQYF
TRBD2 | TRBJ2-1 | NA | TRBV20-1 | TGCAGTGCTAGACAGGACGGAGCGGGGGGCAATGAGCAGTTCTTC | CSARQDGAGGNEQFF
NA | TRBJ2-2 | NA | TRBV28 | TGTGCCAGCAGTTTTGGGGACGATAACACCGGGGAGCTGTTTTTT | CASSFGDDNTGELFF
TRBD2 | TRBJ2-1 | NA | TRBV7-9 | TGTGCCAGCAGCTTAGATTTGACTAGCGGGTTCGCGAGACTGGATGAGCAGTTCTTC | CASSLDLTSGFARLDEQFF
TRBD2 | TRBJ2-1 | few | TRBV4-2 | TGTGCCAGCAGCCAAGAACCTAGCGGTAGCTCCTACAATGAGCAGTTCTTC | CASSQEPSGSSYNEQFF
NA | TRBJ2-5 | NA | TRBV4-1 | TGCGCCAGCAGCCAACAACAGGGAAGCACCCAGTACTTC | CASSQQQGSTQYF
TRBD2 | TRBJ2-1 | few | TRBV11-3 | TGTGCCAGCAGCGAGGGACTAGCGGGAGCCGATGAGCAGTTCTTC | CASSEGLAGADEQFF
NA | TRBJ1-6 | few | TRBV5-5 | TGTGCCAGCAGCTTTACCGGGAGCCGTAATTCACCCCTCCACTTT | CASSFTGSRNSPLHF
NA | TRBJ2-2 | NA | TRBV11-2 | TGTGCCAGCAGCCACACGGCGCTAACCGGGGAGCTGTTTTTT | CASSHTALTGELFF
NA | TRBJ2-3 | NA | TRBV7-2 | TGTGCCAGCAGCTTAAACCAGGCAAGCCTTAGCACAGATACGCAGTATTTT | CASSLNQASLSTDTQYF
NA | TRBJ2-3 | NA | TRBV12-3/TRBV12-4 | TGTGCCAGCAATTCGGTAGGAAGCACAGATACGCAGTATTTT | CASNSVGSTDTQYF
TRBD1 | TRBJ2-1 | few | TRBV29-1 | TGCAGCGTCGACCGGACAGGGGGCGATGAGCAGTTCTTC | CSVDRTGGDEQFF
NA | TRBJ2-1 | NA | TRBV27 | TGTGCCAGCAGTTTGGTCAGCTTGGGGTACAATGAGCAGTTCTTC | CASSLVSLGYNEQFF
NA | TRBJ2-2 | few | TRBV15 | TGTGCCACCAGCAGAGGGGAATTTTTGGTCGCGAACACCGGGGAGCTGTTTTTT | CATSRGEFLVANTGELFF
NA | TRBJ2-1 | NA | TRBV20-1 | TGCAGTGCTAACACTAGGGATTCCTACAATGAGCAGTTCTTC | CSANTRDSYNEQFF
NA | TRBJ2-5 | NA | TRBV6-1 | TGTGCCAGCAGTGGCCACGTCGAAAGGACCCAAGAGACCCAGTACTTC | CASSGHVERTQETQYF
TRBD1 | TRBJ2-5 | NA | TRBV6-2/TRBV6-3 | TGTGCCAGCAGTTACCGAACGACAGGGTTCGGGGAGACCCAGTACTTC | CASSYRTTGFGETQYF